This is a list of T cell receptor beta chains from one sample in a study of post-analysis software for immune sequencing data. Via MiXCR, TCRdb re-called the PCR reads, giving one row per CDR3 protein. There are about 540,000 distinct CDR3 sequences in the sample; 34% occur only once, and approximately 6% lies in the top ten. The sequencing input was blood. These receptors all come from a girl aged 2 to 17 with multiple sclerosis. Both conserved end residues are part of each CDR3. Fields, in order: J gene, D gene, V gene, clone size, CDR3 protein, CDR3 DNA. A D gene is named only where the DNA matches it firmly. Size values are once, few and many counts, or a class for expanded clones, and some rows have none.

j_call: TRBJ1-5
d_call: NA
v_call: TRBV24-1
clone_size: NA
cdr3_aa: CATSGWGSNQPQHF
cdr3_nt: TGTGCCACCAGTGGTTGGGGGAGCAATCAGCCCCAGCATTTT

j_call: TRBJ2-3
d_call: NA
v_call: TRBV10-3
clone_size: few
cdr3_aa: CAISESKGATDTQYF
cdr3_nt: TGTGCCATCAGTGAGTCGAAGGGTGCGACAGATACGCAGTATTTT

j_call: TRBJ2-5
d_call: NA
v_call: TRBV4-1
clone_size: NA
cdr3_aa: CASSQVSARGRETQYF
cdr3_nt: TGCGCCAGCAGCCAAGTCTCAGCCAGGGGGAGGGAGACCCAGTACTTC

j_call: TRBJ2-5
d_call: TRBD1
v_call: TRBV24-1
clone_size: NA
cdr3_aa: CAVGQGAGQETQYF
cdr3_nt: TGTGCCGTAGGACAGGGGGCCGGTCAAGAGACCCAGTACTTC

j_call: TRBJ1-6
d_call: NA
v_call: TRBV20-1
clone_size: NA
cdr3_aa: CSARVPGTDNSPLHF
cdr3_nt: TGCAGTGCTAGAGTTCCTGGGACGGATAATTCACCCCTCCACTTT

j_call: TRBJ2-1
d_call: NA
v_call: TRBV13
clone_size: NA
cdr3_aa: CASSFGRSNNEQFF
cdr3_nt: TGTGCCAGCAGCTTCGGCCGGAGCAACAATGAGCAGTTCTTC

j_call: TRBJ2-5
d_call: TRBD2
v_call: TRBV9
clone_size: NA
cdr3_aa: CASSVDVAGGRMETQYF
cdr3_nt: TGTGCCAGCAGCGTAGATGTAGCGGGGGGGCGAATGGAGACCCAGTACTTC

j_call: TRBJ2-5
d_call: NA
v_call: TRBV3-1
clone_size: many
cdr3_aa: CASSQDEQSMRETQYF
cdr3_nt: TGTGCCAGCAGCCAAGACGAACAGTCCATGAGGGAGACCCAGTACTTC

j_call: TRBJ1-2
d_call: NA
v_call: TRBV14
clone_size: few
cdr3_aa: CASSQVRRGGYTF
cdr3_nt: TGTGCCAGCAGCCAAGTTCGGCGGGGTGGCTACACCTTC

j_call: TRBJ1-1
d_call: TRBD1
v_call: TRBV12-3/TRBV12-4
clone_size: NA
cdr3_aa: CASSLGQGSGAFF
cdr3_nt: TGTGCCAGCAGTTTGGGACAGGGTTCAGGGGCTTTCTTT

j_call: TRBJ1-1
d_call: NA
v_call: TRBV7-2
clone_size: few
cdr3_aa: CASSLALRTEAFF
cdr3_nt: TGTGCCAGCAGCTTAGCGCTCCGGACTGAAGCTTTCTTT

j_call: TRBJ2-5
d_call: TRBD2
v_call: TRBV15
clone_size: few
cdr3_aa: CATSRTSGGNQETQYF
cdr3_nt: TGTGCCACCAGCAGGACTAGCGGGGGAAATCAAGAGACCCAGTACTTC

j_call: TRBJ1-4
d_call: NA
v_call: TRBV14
clone_size: few
cdr3_aa: CASRPGGLVNEKLFF
cdr3_nt: TGTGCCAGCAGGCCTGGGGGCCTGGTGAATGAAAAACTGTTTTTT

j_call: TRBJ1-2
d_call: TRBD1
v_call: TRBV3-1
clone_size: NA
cdr3_aa: CASSLTGGTPYGYTF
cdr3_nt: TGTGCCAGCAGCCTGACAGGGGGGACCCCCTATGGCTACACCTTC

j_call: TRBJ2-5
d_call: NA
v_call: TRBV6-6
clone_size: NA
cdr3_aa: CASSRGRVETQYF
cdr3_nt: TGTGCCAGCAGCCGGGGGAGAGTGGAGACCCAGTACTTC

j_call: TRBJ2-7
d_call: NA
v_call: TRBV28
clone_size: few
cdr3_aa: CASSLAVSSYEQYF
cdr3_nt: TGTGCCAGCAGTTTAGCAGTGAGTTCCTACGAGCAGTACTTC

j_call: TRBJ2-1
d_call: NA
v_call: TRBV15
clone_size: NA
cdr3_aa: CATSSLNSYNEQFF
cdr3_nt: TGTGCCACCAGCAGTTTAAACTCCTACAATGAGCAGTTCTTC

j_call: TRBJ1-5
d_call: NA
v_call: TRBV3-1
clone_size: few
cdr3_aa: CASSQGSGLGAGQPQHF
cdr3_nt: TGTGCCAGCAGCCAAGGTTCGGGGCTGGGCGCCGGCCAGCCCCAGCATTTT

j_call: TRBJ1-6
d_call: NA
v_call: TRBV7-2
clone_size: NA
cdr3_aa: CASSPTTGLNSPLHF
cdr3_nt: TGTGCCAGCAGCCCAACGACAGGATTAAATTCACCCCTCCACTTT

j_call: TRBJ2-1
d_call: NA
v_call: TRBV2
clone_size: NA
cdr3_aa: CASSPDSRRGIEQFF
cdr3_nt: TGTGCCAGCAGTCCGGACAGTCGGCGGGGGATTGAGCAGTTCTTC

j_call: TRBJ2-2
d_call: TRBD1
v_call: TRBV20-1
clone_size: NA
cdr3_aa: CSATEGGPGELFF
cdr3_nt: TGCAGTGCTACCGAAGGGGGCCCCGGGGAGCTGTTTTTT

j_call: TRBJ2-7
d_call: NA
v_call: TRBV20-1
clone_size: NA
cdr3_aa: CSQAGQPYEQYF
cdr3_nt: TGCAGTCAAGCGGGACAACCCTACGAGCAGTACTTC

j_call: TRBJ2-1
d_call: NA
v_call: TRBV3-1
clone_size: few
cdr3_aa: CASSRGPSAGNEQFF
cdr3_nt: TGTGCCAGCAGCCGGGGGCCTAGCGCCGGGAATGAGCAGTTCTTC

j_call: TRBJ2-1
d_call: NA
v_call: TRBV6-4
clone_size: NA
cdr3_aa: CASTPDTSSYDEQFF
cdr3_nt: TGTGCCAGCACTCCCGATACCAGCTCCTACGACGAGCAGTTCTTC

j_call: TRBJ2-3
d_call: TRBD1
v_call: TRBV20-1
clone_size: NA
cdr3_aa: CSATRDRGPHTQYF
cdr3_nt: TGCAGTGCTACCCGGGACAGGGGGCCGCATACGCAGTATTTT

j_call: TRBJ2-3
d_call: TRBD1
v_call: TRBV29-1
clone_size: many
cdr3_aa: CSVELTGADTQYF
cdr3_nt: TGCAGCGTTGAATTGACAGGGGCAGATACGCAGTATTTT

j_call: TRBJ2-5
d_call: TRBD1
v_call: TRBV6-5
clone_size: many
cdr3_aa: CASSPTGNQETQYF
cdr3_nt: TGTGCCAGCAGTCCGACAGGGAATCAAGAGACCCAGTACTTC

j_call: TRBJ1-2
d_call: NA
v_call: TRBV29-1
clone_size: many
cdr3_aa: CSVGGGYTF
cdr3_nt: TGCAGCGTAGGAGGCGGCTACACCTTC

j_call: TRBJ1-2
d_call: NA
v_call: TRBV4-1
clone_size: few
cdr3_aa: CASSQGALVANYGYTF
cdr3_nt: TGCGCCAGCAGCCAAGGGGCGCTAGTCGCTAACTATGGCTACACCTTC

j_call: TRBJ1-1
d_call: NA
v_call: TRBV20-1
clone_size: NA
cdr3_aa: CSARDPGVNTEAFF
cdr3_nt: TGCAGTGCTAGGGACCCAGGGGTGAACACTGAAGCTTTCTTT

j_call: TRBJ2-7
d_call: NA
v_call: TRBV5-1
clone_size: NA
cdr3_aa: CASSGTGGSASYEQYF
cdr3_nt: TGCGCCAGCAGCGGAACGGGCGGGTCGGCCTCCTACGAGCAGTACTTC

j_call: TRBJ1-1
d_call: NA
v_call: TRBV15
clone_size: NA
cdr3_aa: CATSRESRSMNTEAFF
cdr3_nt: TGTGCCACCAGCAGAGAGTCCCGGAGCATGAACACTGAAGCTTTCTTT

j_call: TRBJ1-2
d_call: TRBD1
v_call: TRBV5-1
clone_size: NA
cdr3_aa: CASSMEGAGYGYTF
cdr3_nt: TGCGCCAGCAGCATGGAGGGGGCCGGCTATGGCTACACCTTC

j_call: TRBJ2-3
d_call: TRBD2
v_call: TRBV7-2
clone_size: few
cdr3_aa: CASSPRTSSSTDTQYF
cdr3_nt: TGTGCCAGCAGCCCCCGGACTAGCAGTAGCACAGATACGCAGTATTTT

j_call: TRBJ1-4
d_call: NA
v_call: TRBV6-1
clone_size: NA
cdr3_aa: CASKRGLLEKLFF
cdr3_nt: TGTGCCAGCAAGAGGGGCCTACTCGAAAAACTGTTTTTT

j_call: TRBJ2-1
d_call: NA
v_call: TRBV12-3/TRBV12-4
clone_size: NA
cdr3_aa: CASSSHVGIVVSEQFF
cdr3_nt: TGTGCCAGCAGTTCCCATGTAGGTATCGTCGTGTCTGAGCAGTTCTTC

j_call: TRBJ1-6
d_call: TRBD1
v_call: TRBV5-1
clone_size: few
cdr3_aa: CASTLGQGYSPLHF
cdr3_nt: TGCGCCAGCACCCTGGGACAGGGGTATTCACCCCTCCACTTT

j_call: TRBJ2-1
d_call: NA
v_call: TRBV5-1
clone_size: NA
cdr3_aa: CASSLAIEQFF
cdr3_nt: TGCGCCAGCAGCTTGGCCATTGAGCAGTTCTTC

j_call: TRBJ2-1
d_call: NA
v_call: TRBV5-1
clone_size: once
cdr3_aa: CASLPLGGGNNEQFF
cdr3_nt: TGCGCCAGCCTTCCGTTGGGGGGGGGCAACAATGAGCAGTTCTTC

j_call: TRBJ1-4
d_call: TRBD1
v_call: TRBV20-1
clone_size: few
cdr3_aa: CSADDRGLPEKRFF
cdr3_nt: TGCAGTGCGGACGACAGGGGACTACCTGAAAAACGGTTTTTT